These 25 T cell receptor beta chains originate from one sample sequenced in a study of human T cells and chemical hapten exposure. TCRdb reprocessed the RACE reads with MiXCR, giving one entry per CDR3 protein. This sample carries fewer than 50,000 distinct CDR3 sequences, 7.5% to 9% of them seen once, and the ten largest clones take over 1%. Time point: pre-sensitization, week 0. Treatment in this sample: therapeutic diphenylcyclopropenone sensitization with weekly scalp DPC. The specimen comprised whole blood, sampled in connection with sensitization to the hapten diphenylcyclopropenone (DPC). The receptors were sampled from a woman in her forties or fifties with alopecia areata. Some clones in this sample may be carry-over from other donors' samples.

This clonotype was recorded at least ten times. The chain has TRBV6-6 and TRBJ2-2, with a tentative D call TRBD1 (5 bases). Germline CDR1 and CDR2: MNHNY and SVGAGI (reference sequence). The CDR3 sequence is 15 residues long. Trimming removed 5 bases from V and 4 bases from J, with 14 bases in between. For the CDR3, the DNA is TGTGCCAGCAGTCCCCTTGGGGCGAGCACCGGGGAGCTGTTTTTT. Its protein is CASSPLGASTGELFF.

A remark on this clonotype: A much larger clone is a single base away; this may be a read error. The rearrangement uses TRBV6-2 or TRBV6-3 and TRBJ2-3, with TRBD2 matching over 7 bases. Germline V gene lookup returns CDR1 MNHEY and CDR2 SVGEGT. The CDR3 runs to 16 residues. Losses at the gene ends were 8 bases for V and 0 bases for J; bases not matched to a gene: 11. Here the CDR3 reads CASVPPGGISTDTQYF. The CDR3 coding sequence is TGTGCCAGCGTCCCCCCGGGAGGTATCAGCACAGATACGCAGTATTTT.

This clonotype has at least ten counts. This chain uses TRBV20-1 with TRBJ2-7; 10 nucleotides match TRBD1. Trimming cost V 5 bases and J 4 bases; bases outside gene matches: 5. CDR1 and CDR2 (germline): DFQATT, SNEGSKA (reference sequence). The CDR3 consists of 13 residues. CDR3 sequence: CSAPDRGLYEQYF. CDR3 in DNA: TGCAGTGCTCCTGACAGGGGGCTGTACGAGCAGTACTTC.

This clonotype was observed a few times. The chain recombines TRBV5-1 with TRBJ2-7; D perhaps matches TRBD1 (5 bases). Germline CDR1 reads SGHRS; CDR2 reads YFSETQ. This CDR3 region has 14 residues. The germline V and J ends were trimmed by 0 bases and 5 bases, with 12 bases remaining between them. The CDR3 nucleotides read TGCGCCAGCAGCTTGGCACAGGAGTTCGACGAGCAGTACTTC. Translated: CASSLAQEFDEQYF.

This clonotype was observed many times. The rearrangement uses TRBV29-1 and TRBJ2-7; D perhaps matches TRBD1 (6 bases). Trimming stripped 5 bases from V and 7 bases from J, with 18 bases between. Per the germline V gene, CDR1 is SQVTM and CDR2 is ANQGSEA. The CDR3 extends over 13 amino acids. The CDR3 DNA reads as TGCAGCGTTTCGACCACAGCTCAGGGGGAGCAGTACTTC. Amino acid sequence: CSVSTTAQGEQYF.

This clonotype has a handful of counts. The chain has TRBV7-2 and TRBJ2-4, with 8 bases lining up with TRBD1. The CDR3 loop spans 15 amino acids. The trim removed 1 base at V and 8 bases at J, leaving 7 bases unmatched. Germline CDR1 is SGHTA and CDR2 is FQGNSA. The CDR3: CASSLDYRGKDIQYF. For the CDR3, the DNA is TGTGCCAGCAGCTTAGATTACAGGGGGAAGGACATTCAGTACTTC.

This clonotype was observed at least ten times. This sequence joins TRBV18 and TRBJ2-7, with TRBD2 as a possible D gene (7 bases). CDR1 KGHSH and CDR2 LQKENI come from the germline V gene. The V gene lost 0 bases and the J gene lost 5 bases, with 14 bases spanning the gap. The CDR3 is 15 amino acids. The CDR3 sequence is CASSPPHGGGHEQYF. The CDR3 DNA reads TGTGCCAGCTCACCACCTCATGGCGGGGGCCACGAGCAGTACTTC. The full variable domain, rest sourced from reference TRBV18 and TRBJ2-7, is NAGVMQNPRHLVRRRGQEARLRCSPMKGHSHVYWYRQLPEEGLKFMVYLQKENIIDESGMPKERFSAEFPKEGPSILRIQQVVRGDSAAYFCASSPPHGGGHEQYFGPGTRLTVT.

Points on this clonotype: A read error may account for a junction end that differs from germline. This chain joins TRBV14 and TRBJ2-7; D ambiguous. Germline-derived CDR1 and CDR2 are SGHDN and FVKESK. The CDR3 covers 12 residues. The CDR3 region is CASSQHRAAIDF. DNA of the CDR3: TGTGCCAGCAGCCAACATAGGGCAGCCATCGACTTC. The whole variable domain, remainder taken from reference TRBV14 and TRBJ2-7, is EAGVTQFPSHSVIEKGQTVTLRCDPISGHDNLYWYRRVMGKEIKFLLHFVKESKQDESGMPNNRFLAERTGGTYSTLKVQPAELEDSGVYFCASSQHRAAIDFGPGTRLTVT.

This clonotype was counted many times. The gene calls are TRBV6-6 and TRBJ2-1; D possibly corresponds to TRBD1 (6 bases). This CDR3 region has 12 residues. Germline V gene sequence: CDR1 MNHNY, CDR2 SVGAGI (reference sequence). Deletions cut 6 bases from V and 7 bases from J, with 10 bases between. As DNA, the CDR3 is TGTGCCAGCAGCACCACAGGGAATGAGCAGTTCTTC. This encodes CASSTTGNEQFF.

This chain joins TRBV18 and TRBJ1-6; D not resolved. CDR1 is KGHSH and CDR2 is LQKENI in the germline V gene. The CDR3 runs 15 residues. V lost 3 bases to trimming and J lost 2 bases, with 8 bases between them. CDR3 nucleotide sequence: TGTGCCAGCTCACCCGACGCTCCCTATAATTCACCCCTCCACTTT. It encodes CASSPDAPYNSPLHF.

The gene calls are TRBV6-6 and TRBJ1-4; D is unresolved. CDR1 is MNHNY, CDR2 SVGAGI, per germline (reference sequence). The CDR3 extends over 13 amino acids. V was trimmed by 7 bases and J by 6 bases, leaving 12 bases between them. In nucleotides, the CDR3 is TGTGCCAGCATAGGCGCGGGTGATGAAAAACTGTTTTTT. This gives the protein CASIGAGDEKLFF.

This CDR3 is CASSLYDGRTYNEQFF. The CDR3 DNA reads as TGTGCCAGCAGCTTATACGACGGGAGAACCTACAATGAGCAGTTCTTC. The chain uses TRBV11-2 and TRBJ2-1; the D gene is possibly TRBD2 (6 bases). The CDR3 sequence is 16 residues long. In germline, CDR1 is SGHAT, CDR2 FQNNGV. V lost 2 bases to trimming and J lost 2 bases, with 13 bases between them.

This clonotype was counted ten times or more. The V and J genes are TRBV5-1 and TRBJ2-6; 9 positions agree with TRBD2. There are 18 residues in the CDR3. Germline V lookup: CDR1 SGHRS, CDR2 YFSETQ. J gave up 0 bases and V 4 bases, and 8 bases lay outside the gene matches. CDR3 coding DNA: TGCGCCAGCAGCCCCCGGGTAGCGGGAGCCTCTGGGGCCAACGTCCTGACTTTC. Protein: CASSPRVAGASGANVLTF. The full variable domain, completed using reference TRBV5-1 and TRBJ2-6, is KAGVTQTPRYLIKTRGQQVTLSCSPISGHRSVSWYQQTPGQGLQFLFEYFSETQRNKGNFPGRFSGRQFSNSRSEMNVSTLELGDSALYLCASSPRVAGASGANVLTFGAGSRLTVL.

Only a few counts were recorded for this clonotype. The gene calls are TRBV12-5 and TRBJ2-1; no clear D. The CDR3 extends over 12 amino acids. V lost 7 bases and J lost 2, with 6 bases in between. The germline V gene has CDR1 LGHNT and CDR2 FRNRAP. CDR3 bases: TGTGCTAGTGACCGCCCCTACAATGAGCAGTTCTTC. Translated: CASDRPYNEQFF.

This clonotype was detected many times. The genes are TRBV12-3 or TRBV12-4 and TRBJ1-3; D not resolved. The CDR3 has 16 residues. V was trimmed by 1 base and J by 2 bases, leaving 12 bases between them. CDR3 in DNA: TGTGCCAGCAGTTTAGTCGGGGTAATGGCTGGAAACACCATATATTTT. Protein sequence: CASSLVGVMAGNTIYF.

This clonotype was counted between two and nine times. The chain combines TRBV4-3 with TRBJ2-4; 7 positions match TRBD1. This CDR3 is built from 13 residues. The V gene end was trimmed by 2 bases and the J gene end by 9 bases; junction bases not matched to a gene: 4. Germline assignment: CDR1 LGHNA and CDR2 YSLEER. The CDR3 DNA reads TGCGCCAGCAGCCAATCCAGGGGGTTCATTCAGTACTTC. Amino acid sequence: CASSQSRGFIQYF.

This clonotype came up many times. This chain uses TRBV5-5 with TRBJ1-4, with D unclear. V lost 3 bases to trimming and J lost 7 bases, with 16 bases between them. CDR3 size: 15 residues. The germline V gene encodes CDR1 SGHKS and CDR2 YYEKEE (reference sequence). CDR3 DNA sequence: TGTGCCAGCAGCTACGGACGGGAATCGGGTGAAAAACTGTTTTTT. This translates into CASSYGRESGEKLFF.

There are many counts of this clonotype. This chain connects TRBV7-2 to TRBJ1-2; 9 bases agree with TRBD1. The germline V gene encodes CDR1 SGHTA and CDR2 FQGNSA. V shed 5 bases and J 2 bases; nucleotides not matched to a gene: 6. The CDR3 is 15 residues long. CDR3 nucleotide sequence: TGTGCCAGCAGCCCCCGACAGGGGGTCAACTATGGCTACACCTTC. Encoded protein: CASSPRQGVNYGYTF.

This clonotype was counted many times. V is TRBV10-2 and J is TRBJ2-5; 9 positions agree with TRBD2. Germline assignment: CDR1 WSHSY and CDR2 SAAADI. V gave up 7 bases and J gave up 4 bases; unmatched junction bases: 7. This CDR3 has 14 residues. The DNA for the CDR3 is TGCGCCAGCACGGTAGCGGGAGCGGCAGAGACCCAGTACTTC. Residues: CASTVAGAAETQYF.

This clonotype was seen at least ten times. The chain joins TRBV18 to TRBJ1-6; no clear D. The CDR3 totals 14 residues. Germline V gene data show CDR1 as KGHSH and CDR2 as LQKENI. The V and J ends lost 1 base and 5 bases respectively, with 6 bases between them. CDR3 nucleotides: TGTGCCAGCTCACCACTGGAGGATAATTCACCCCTCCACTTT. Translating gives CASSPLEDNSPLHF.

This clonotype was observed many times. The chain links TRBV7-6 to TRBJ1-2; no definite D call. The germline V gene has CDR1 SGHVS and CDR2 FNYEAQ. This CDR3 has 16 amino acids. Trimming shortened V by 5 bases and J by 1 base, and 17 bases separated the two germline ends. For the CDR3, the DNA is TGTGCCAGCAGCCATAGGGCTGGCCAACTTAACTATGGCTACACCTTC. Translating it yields CASSHRAGQLNYGYTF.

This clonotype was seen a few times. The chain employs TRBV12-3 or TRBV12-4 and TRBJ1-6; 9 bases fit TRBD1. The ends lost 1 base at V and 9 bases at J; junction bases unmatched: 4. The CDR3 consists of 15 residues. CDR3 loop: CASSLGTGVGSPLHF. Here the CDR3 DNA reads TGTGCCAGCAGTTTAGGGACAGGGGTTGGTTCACCCCTCCACTTT.

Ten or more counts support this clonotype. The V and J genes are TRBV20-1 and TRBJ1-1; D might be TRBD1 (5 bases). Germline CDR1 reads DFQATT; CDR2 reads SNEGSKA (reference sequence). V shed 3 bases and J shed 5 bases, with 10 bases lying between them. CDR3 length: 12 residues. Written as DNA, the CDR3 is TGCAGTGCTAGGGGGGGGAAAACTGAAGCTTTCTTT. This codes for CSARGGKTEAFF.

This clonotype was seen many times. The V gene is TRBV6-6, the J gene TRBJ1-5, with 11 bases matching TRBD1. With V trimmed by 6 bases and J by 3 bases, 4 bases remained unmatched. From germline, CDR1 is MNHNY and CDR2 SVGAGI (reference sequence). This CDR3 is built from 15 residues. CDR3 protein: CASRWTGGDNQPQHF. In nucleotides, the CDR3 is TGTGCCAGCAGATGGACAGGGGGCGACAATCAGCCCCAGCATTTT.

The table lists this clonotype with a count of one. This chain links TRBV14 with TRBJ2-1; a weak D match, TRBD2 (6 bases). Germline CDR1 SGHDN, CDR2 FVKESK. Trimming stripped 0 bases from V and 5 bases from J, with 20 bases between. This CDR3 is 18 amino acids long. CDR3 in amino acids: CASSQDWGWGSGDNEQFF. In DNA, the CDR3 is TGTGCCAGCAGCCAAGATTGGGGGTGGGGTAGCGGCGACAATGAGCAGTTCTTC.